The source of this T cell receptor (beta chain) is a study of T cell responses to AZD1222 COVID-19 vaccine. Study-wide results and caveats: The donor cohort was predominantly white British with a female majority, and clonal diversity may have been underestimated. Only 5 or 6 AZD1222 recipients were seropositive at baseline. Vaccine-related CD4 TCRs covered spike, predominating at 160-218 and 743-854. The study reported that nearly half of spike-specific TCRs target unmutated variant regions.

Sequencing was performed with immunoSEQ multiplex PCR; in TCRdb, only in-frame clones are kept and a portion is missing. The profile covers about 88,000 clones, with roughly 89% appearing a single time and roughly 4% taken by the ten largest. In the case of this clone: No antigen is known for it.

The ends lost 8 bases at V and 6 bases at J; junction bases unmatched: 3. This CDR3 is 12 amino acids long. Germline V gene lookup returns CDR1 LNHDA and CDR2 SQIVND (reference sequence). The source is an adult in good health. The V call is TRBV19, the J call TRBJ1-2, with TRBD1 matching 10 bases. The specimen comprised peripheral blood, sampled on day 0 of AZD1222 vaccination. In DNA, the CDR3 is TGTGCCAGTGCGGACAGGGGGAATGGCTACACCTTC. Its translation is CASADRGNGYTF.